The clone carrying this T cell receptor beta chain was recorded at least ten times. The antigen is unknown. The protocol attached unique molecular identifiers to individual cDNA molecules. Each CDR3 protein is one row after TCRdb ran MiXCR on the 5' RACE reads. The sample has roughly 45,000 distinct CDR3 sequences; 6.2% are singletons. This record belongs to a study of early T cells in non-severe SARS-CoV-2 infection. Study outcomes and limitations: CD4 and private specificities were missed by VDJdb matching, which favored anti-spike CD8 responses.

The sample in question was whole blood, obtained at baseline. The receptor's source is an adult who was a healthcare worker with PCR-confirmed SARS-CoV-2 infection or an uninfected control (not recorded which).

In nucleotides, the CDR3 is TGTGCCAGCAGCTTAAGGCCCGTTAGCACAGATACGCAGTATTTT. It specifies CASSLRPVSTDTQYF. V usage is TRBV7-9 and J usage is TRBJ2-3; no clear D gene. CDR1 and CDR2 (germline): SEHNR, FQNEAQ (reference sequence). The V gene lost 2 bases and the J gene lost 0 bases, with 9 bases spanning the gap. The CDR3 contains 15 residues.